This paragraph covers one TCR beta chain sequence. Its antigen is currently unknown. The sample is drawn from a study of cytomegalovirus exposure and HLA in healthy donors. Whole-study results and caveats: CMV antigen specificity was confirmed in vitro for a few CMV-associated chains.

The table came from immunoSEQ multiplex PCR; TCRdb's copy has only in-frame clones and leaves some out. The sample consists of about 160,000 clones, 91% of them appearing once. The CDR3 sequence is 14 residues long. Germline CDR1 is KGHSY and CDR2 is FQNENV. Trimming shortened V by 4 bases and J by 0 bases, and 7 bases separated the two germline ends. The sample comprised PBMCs. The TCR originated in a woman aged 18-29 years in good health and CMV-seropositive. The genes are TRBV16 and TRBJ1-5; weak D call: TRBD1 (6 bases). The CDR3 nucleotides are TGTGCCAGCAGCCCACAGGGTAGCAATCAGCCCCAGCATTTT. Its protein is CASSPQGSNQPQHF.